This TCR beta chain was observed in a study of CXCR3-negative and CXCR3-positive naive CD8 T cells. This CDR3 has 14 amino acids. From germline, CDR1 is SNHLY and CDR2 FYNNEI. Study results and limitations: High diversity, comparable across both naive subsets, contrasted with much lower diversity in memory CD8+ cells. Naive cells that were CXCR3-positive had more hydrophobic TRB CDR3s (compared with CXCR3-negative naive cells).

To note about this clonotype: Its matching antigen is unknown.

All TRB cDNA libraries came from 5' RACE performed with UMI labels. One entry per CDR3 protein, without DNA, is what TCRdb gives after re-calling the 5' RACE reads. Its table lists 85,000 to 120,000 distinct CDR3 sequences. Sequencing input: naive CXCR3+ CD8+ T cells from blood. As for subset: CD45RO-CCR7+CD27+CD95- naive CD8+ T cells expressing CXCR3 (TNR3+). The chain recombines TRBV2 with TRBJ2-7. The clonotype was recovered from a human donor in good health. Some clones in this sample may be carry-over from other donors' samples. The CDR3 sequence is CASSEGLDYYEQYF.